This passage covers 32 T cell receptor beta chains from one sample sequenced in a study of shared clonotypes between healthy human individuals. Only in-frame clones appear in the TCRdb table, and some are missing; sequencing was by immunoSEQ multiplex PCR. The repertoire holds about 1.1 million clones, with roughly 80% as singletons. Material: memory CD4+ T cells from PBMCs. The subset here: CD45RA-negative fraction. The receptor set was obtained from a man younger than 35 in good health. Some clones in this sample may be carry-over from other donors' samples.

This clone was detected only a few times. This rearrangement joins TRBV11-1 to TRBJ1-1; D remains unclear. The germline V and J ends were trimmed by 1 base and 6 bases, with 9 bases remaining between them. Germline CDR1 and CDR2: SGHAT and FQDESV (reference sequence). The CDR3 runs to 13 residues. The CDR3 DNA is TGTGCCAGCAGCTTAGAGGGCACCTCTGAAGCTTTCTTT. Translated: CASSLEGTSEAFF.

This clone was recorded only once. The V and J genes are TRBV9 and TRBJ2-5; either TRBD1 or TRBD2 may fit D (6 bases each). From germline, CDR1 is SGDLS and CDR2 YYNGEE. This CDR3 contains 14 residues. V lost 6 bases and J lost 4, with 16 bases in between. The CDR3 loop is CASTKGVGGETQYF. As DNA, the CDR3 is TGTGCCAGCACCAAGGGGGTGGGAGGAGAGACCCAGTACTTC.

The chain employs TRBV5-1 and TRBJ2-3; D could derive from TRBD1 or TRBD2 (5 bases each). Trimming stripped 5 bases from V and 1 base from J, with 17 bases between. Germline-derived CDR1 and CDR2 are SGHRS and YFSETQ. This CDR3 contains 16 residues. DNA of the CDR3: TGCGCCAGCAGTTTGACCTCGGGGCTACGCACAGATACGCAGTATTTT. It specifies CASSLTSGLRTDTQYF.

This clone came up a few times. The chain couples TRBV10-3 to TRBJ1-3, with TRBD1 as a possible D gene (5 bases). V was cut by 5 bases and J by 0 bases, with 14 bases left in between. Per the germline V gene, CDR1 is ENHRY and CDR2 is SYGVKD. The CDR3 length is 16 residues. The CDR3 reads CAISTGRGGSGNTIYF. The CDR3 region has the DNA TGTGCCATCAGTACGGGGAGGGGAGGCTCTGGAAACACCATATATTTT.

The chain carries TRBV28 and TRBJ2-2; a weak D match, TRBD2 (6 bases). The CDR3 extends over 15 amino acids. V lost 6 bases and J lost 4, with 15 bases in between. Germline-derived CDR1 and CDR2 are MDHEN and SYDVKM. The CDR3 reads CASRTAEGITGELFF. Here the CDR3 DNA reads TGTGCCAGCAGGACAGCGGAGGGGATCACCGGGGAGCTGTTTTTT.

This clone has a handful of counts. The V and J genes are TRBV5-1 and TRBJ2-6; D remains ambiguous. The CDR3 is 14 residues long. The V and J ends lost 4 bases and 1 base respectively, with 6 bases between them. CDR1 is SGHRS, CDR2 YFSETQ, per germline. For the CDR3, the DNA is TGCGCCAGCAGCGTACCTTCTGGGGCCAACGTCCTGACTTTC. Its translation: CASSVPSGANVLTF.

V and J are TRBV7-4 and TRBJ2-3; D possibly corresponds to TRBD2 (6 bases). CDR1 is SGHVT, CDR2 SQSDAQ, per germline. Trimming took off 4 bases at V and 1 base at J, with 15 bases between the two ends. The CDR3 length is 16 residues. The CDR3: CASSCPVADCTDTQYF. CDR3 DNA: TGTGCCAGCAGCTGTCCGGTAGCGGATTGCACAGATACGCAGTATTTT.

The V call is TRBV5-5, the J call TRBJ1-2; 8 bases are shared with TRBD1. Germline V lookup: CDR1 SGHKS, CDR2 YYEKEE (reference sequence). The CDR3 runs 14 residues. V gave up 0 bases and J gave up 4 bases; unmatched junction bases: 2. CDR3 DNA: TGTGCCAGCAGCTTGGGGACAGGGATCTATGGCTACACCTTC. This sequence encodes CASSLGTGIYGYTF.

V usage is TRBV7-9 and J usage is TRBJ2-1; D gene uncertain. The CDR3 consists of 15 residues. Germline V gene sequence: CDR1 SEHNR, CDR2 FQNEAQ (reference sequence). V gave up 0 bases and J gave up 5 bases, with 11 bases separating them. The CDR3 bases are TGTGCCAGCAGCTTAGCGGCTGGTGGCCACAATGAGCAGTTCTTC. Translated: CASSLAAGGHNEQFF. The whole variable domain, remainder taken from reference TRBV7-9 and TRBJ2-1, is DTGVSQNPRHKITKRGQNVTFRCDPISEHNRLYWYRQTLGQGPEFLTYFQNEAQLEKSRLLSDRFSAERPKGSFSTLEIQRTEQGDSAMYLCASSLAAGGHNEQFFGPGTRLTVL.

This clone showed up many times. The J gene is TRBJ1-2, the V gene TRBV6-6; unclear D gene. V was cut by 4 bases and J by 0 bases, with 6 bases left in between. The CDR3 is made up of 13 amino acids. The germline gives CDR1 MNHNY, CDR2 SVGAGI (reference sequence). The CDR3 is CASSLDPNYGYTF. DNA of the CDR3: TGTGCCAGCAGTTTGGACCCTAACTATGGCTACACCTTC.

This rearrangement joins TRBV6-5 to TRBJ2-3; 10 nucleotides match TRBD2. The V gene's germline CDR1 is MNHEY and CDR2 SVGAGI. The CDR3 loop spans 15 amino acids. V was clipped by 5 bases and J by 7 bases; unmatched bases: 9. The CDR3, as DNA: TGTGCCAGCAGTCCGGGACTAGCGAAAGGAAATACGCAGTATTTT. Translated, it gives CASSPGLAKGNTQYF.

In its sample, this clone was seen a few times. The rearrangement joins TRBV6-5 to TRBJ1-5; D is unresolved. Trimming removed 7 bases at V and 4 bases at J, with 8 bases between. Germline V gene lookup returns CDR1 MNHEY and CDR2 SVGAGI. The length of the CDR3 is 12 residues. CDR3: CASTTGNQPQHF. As DNA, the CDR3 is TGTGCCAGCACCACGGGGAATCAGCCCCAGCATTTT.

This sequence joins TRBV5-1 and TRBJ2-2, with TRBD1 matching 8 bases. From germline, CDR1 is SGHRS and CDR2 YFSETQ. With 1 base clipped from V and 4 bases from J, the junction kept 3 bases outside the gene matches. This CDR3 contains 15 residues. In DNA form, the CDR3 reads TGCGCCAGCAGCTTGAAACAGGGGGGCACCGGGGAGCTGTTTTTT. Translation: CASSLKQGGTGELFF. The variable domain in full, completed from reference TRBV5-1 and TRBJ2-2, reads KAGVTQTPRYLIKTRGQQVTLSCSPISGHRSVSWYQQTPGQGLQFLFEYFSETQRNKGNFPGRFSGRQFSNSRSEMNVSTLELGDSALYLCASSLKQGGTGELFFGEGSRLTVL.

The rearrangement links TRBV10-1 to TRBJ2-7; 8 nucleotides line up with TRBD2. The CDR3 runs 15 residues. Germline lookup yields CDR1 WNHNN and CDR2 SYGVQD (reference sequence). V lost 3 bases to trimming and J lost 6 bases; unmatched junction nucleotides: 10. The DNA for the CDR3 is TGCGCCAGCAGTGAATCGTCCAGCGGGAGAGGCGAGCAGTACTTC. Amino acids: CASSESSSGRGEQYF.

This chain connects TRBV9 to TRBJ2-1; 7 bases align to TRBD2. Germline V CDR1 and CDR2: SGDLS, YYNGEE. Trimming at V came to 1 base and at J to 4 bases, leaving 2 bases not matched to a gene. This CDR3 contains 14 residues. DNA of the CDR3: TGTGCCAGCAGCGTAATGGGGGGGTACAATGAGCAGTTCTTC. Translated: CASSVMGGYNEQFF. Full variable domain (remainder filled in from reference TRBV9 and TRBJ2-1): DSGVTQTPKHLITATGQRVTLRCSPRSGDLSVYWYQQSLDQGLQFLIQYYNGEERAKGNILERFSAQQFPDLHSELNLSSLELGDSALYFCASSVMGGYNEQFFGPGTRLTVL.

About this clone itself: The sample holds other DNA sequences that translate to the same CDR3. V and J are TRBV20-1 and TRBJ2-1; D unclear. The V gene's germline CDR1 is DFQATT and CDR2 SNEGSKA (reference sequence). CDR3 length equals 11 residues. Trimming stripped 3 bases from V and 6 bases from J, with 6 bases between. CDR3 nucleotide sequence: TGCAGTGCTAGCGTACCCAATGAGCAGTTCTTC. The encoded protein is CSASVPNEQFF.

The rearrangement links TRBV5-6 to TRBJ2-5; TRBD2 matches at 10 bases. Germline CDR1 and CDR2: SGHDT and YYEEEE. Germline trimming cut 5 bases from V and 4 bases from J; bases unmatched to any gene: 5. CDR3 length equals 14 residues. Written as DNA, the CDR3 is TGTGCCAGCAGTTCACTAGCGGGAACAGAGACCCAGTACTTC. Encoded protein: CASSSLAGTETQYF.

The chain links TRBV6-6 to TRBJ1-1; D is ambiguous. The CDR3 has 14 residues. Trimming took 4 bases from V and 2 from J, leaving 11 bases between them. Germline V gene sequence: CDR1 MNHNY, CDR2 SVGAGI (reference sequence). CDR3 region: CASSFLGSNTEAFF. The CDR3 DNA reads TGTGCCAGCAGTTTTTTAGGTTCTAACACTGAAGCTTTCTTT.

The chain is built from TRBV18 and TRBJ1-2; 7 bases map to TRBD1. The V segment lost 2 bases and the J segment 5 bases; nucleotides outside the gene matches: 5. The CDR3 consists of 14 residues. Germline-derived CDR1 and CDR2 are KGHSH and LQKENI. The chain's CDR3 is CASSPTGDPYGYTF. The CDR3 region has the DNA TGTGCCAGCTCACCAACAGGGGACCCATATGGCTACACCTTC.

This clone was detected ten times or more. The same CDR3 arises from other DNA sequences in this sample as well. V gene TRBV28 combines with J gene TRBJ1-5; 11 positions agree with TRBD1. The CDR3 totals 16 residues. With 5 bases clipped from V and 1 base from J, the junction kept 4 bases outside the gene matches. Germline V CDR1 and CDR2: MDHEN, SYDVKM. The CDR3 sequence is CASSRTGGGSNQPQHF. Written as DNA, the CDR3 is TGTGCCAGCAGTAGGACAGGGGGCGGGAGCAATCAGCCCCAGCATTTT. The full variable domain, completed using reference TRBV28 and TRBJ1-5, is DVKVTQSSRYLVKRTGEKVFLECVQDMDHENMFWYRQDPGLGLRLIYFSYDVKMKEKGDIPEGYSVSREKKERFSLILESASTNQTSMYLCASSRTGGGSNQPQHFGDGTRLSIL.

The CDR3 region has the DNA TGTGCCTGGAGTGTACAAGGGACTTACGAGCAGTACTTC. Its translation: CAWSVQGTYEQYF. This rearrangement joins TRBV30 to TRBJ2-7; D may be TRBD2 (6 bases). Germline V CDR1 and CDR2: GTSNPN, SVGIG (reference sequence). The CDR3 has 13 amino acids. V lost 0 bases, J lost 4 bases, and 10 bases lay in between.

This clone was counted once. The chain combines TRBV2 with TRBJ2-5, with D perhaps TRBD2 (5 bases). CDR3 length: 14 residues. Per germline, CDR1 SNHLY and CDR2 FYNNEI. Trimming took 2 bases from V and 4 from J, leaving 11 bases between them. Written as DNA, the CDR3 is TGTGCCAGCAGTGAATTGTCGGGGAGAGAGACCCAGTACTTC. Translating it yields CASSELSGRETQYF. The full variable domain, completed using reference TRBV2 and TRBJ2-5, is EPEVTQTPSHQVTQMGQEVILRCVPISNHLYFYWYRQILGQKVEFLVSFYNNEISEKSEIFDDQFSVERPDGSNFTLKIRSTKLEDSAMYFCASSELSGRETQYFGPGTRLLVL.

The chain joins TRBV28 to TRBJ2-7; possibly TRBD2 for D (6 bases). The CDR3 contains 14 residues. Germline-derived CDR1 and CDR2 are MDHEN and SYDVKM. V was trimmed by 5 bases and J by 2 bases, leaving 13 bases between them. The CDR3 loop is CASSTPGATYEQYF. DNA for the CDR3: TGTGCCAGCAGTACGCCGGGAGCAACCTACGAGCAGTACTTC.

The chain recombines TRBV7-9 with TRBJ2-5, with a weak D call TRBD2 (5 bases). The ends were cut back, 1 base at V and 4 bases at J, with 10 bases in the middle. The CDR3 runs to 14 residues. From germline, CDR1 is SEHNR and CDR2 FQNEAQ (reference sequence). Written as DNA, the CDR3 is TGTGCCAGCAGCTTAGGAGGGTTTGGAGAGACCCAGTACTTC. Translating gives CASSLGGFGETQYF.

The rearrangement links TRBV2 to TRBJ1-1, with 7 nucleotides matching TRBD1. Germline CDR1 reads SNHLY; CDR2 reads FYNNEI. CDR3 length equals 18 residues. The junction had 15 bases not matched to a gene; V was cut back by 3 bases and J by 2 bases. The CDR3: CASSERQGSRGGNTEAFF. The CDR3 region has the DNA TGTGCCAGCAGTGAGAGACAGGGTTCCAGAGGCGGTAACACTGAAGCTTTCTTT.

This sequence joins TRBV9 and TRBJ2-6, with 10 nucleotides matching TRBD1. V gave up 4 bases and J gave up 2 bases; unmatched junction bases: 15. The CDR3 has 20 amino acids. From germline, CDR1 is SGDLS and CDR2 YYNGEE. CDR3: CASSPNRDRGRSTGANVLTF. The DNA of the CDR3 is TGTGCCAGCAGCCCCAATCGGGACAGGGGACGCTCCACTGGGGCCAACGTCCTGACTTTC.

This chain connects TRBV5-1 to TRBJ1-1, with D unresolved. V lost 1 base, J lost 0 bases, and 10 bases lay in between. This CDR3 is built from 15 residues. CDR1 SGHRS and CDR2 YFSETQ come from the germline V gene. The CDR3, as DNA: TGCGCCAGCAGCTTGATGGCAGACATGAACACTGAAGCTTTCTTT. It codes for CASSLMADMNTEAFF.

The chain carries TRBV4-1 and TRBJ2-1; D perhaps matches TRBD2 (5 bases). Deletions cut 0 bases from V and 10 bases from J, with 10 bases between. CDR3 length: 13 residues. The V gene's germline CDR1 is MGHRA and CDR2 YSYEKL. The CDR3 nucleotides are TGCGCCAGCAGCCAAGAGCTAGCAAGAGAGCAGTTCTTC. Translated, it gives CASSQELAREQFF.

This sequence joins TRBV7-2 and TRBJ2-5; TRBD1 agrees at 8 bases. With 6 bases clipped from V and 4 bases from J, the junction kept 10 bases outside the gene matches. From germline, CDR1 is SGHTA and CDR2 FQGNSA. The CDR3 is 15 amino acids. The CDR3 DNA follows: TGTGCCAGCAGTTACACCCCGGGACAGGCAGAGACCCAGTACTTC. Protein product: CASSYTPGQAETQYF.

The table lists this clone with a count of one. This chain uses TRBV29-1 with TRBJ1-1; D remains unclear. Per the germline V gene, CDR1 is SQVTM and CDR2 is ANQGSEA. Trimming stripped 0 bases from V and 0 bases from J, with 11 bases between. This CDR3 contains 15 residues. The CDR3 DNA reads as TGCAGCGTTGAAGATACCAGCGGACTGAACACTGAAGCTTTCTTT. It translates to CSVEDTSGLNTEAFF.

This chain joins TRBV15 and TRBJ2-3, with 7 bases matching TRBD1. The ends lost 2 bases at V and 4 bases at J; junction bases unmatched: 0. This CDR3 is 13 amino acids long. Per germline, CDR1 LNHNV and CDR2 YYDKDF (reference sequence). The CDR3 sequence is CATSRQGADTQYF. CDR3 coding DNA: TGTGCCACCAGCAGACAGGGGGCAGATACGCAGTATTTT.

V and J are TRBV5-4 and TRBJ2-3; TRBD1 matches 8 bases. Germline assignment: CDR1 SGHNT and CDR2 YYREEE (reference sequence). V dropped 3 bases and J dropped 8; count of bases not matched to a gene: 11. The length of the CDR3 is 15 residues. CDR3 coding DNA: TGTGCCAGCAGCTCGGCGGGGCAGGGGGCACGTACGCAGTATTTT. This translates into CASSSAGQGARTQYF.